The rows below give T cell receptor beta chains drawn from one sample of a study of cytomegalovirus exposure and HLA in healthy donors. Only in-frame clones appear in the TCRdb table, and some are missing; sequencing was by immunoSEQ multiplex PCR. The sample consists of around 180,000 clones, about four fifths of them appearing once. The sample taken for sequencing was PBMCs. These receptors originate from a woman in her twenties or thirties in good health and CMV-seropositive. The CDR3 runs from the conserved cysteine through the conserved F or W. D genes are given only for firm matches. Clone size appears in some rows only: once, few, many, or a class for an expanded clone.

D gene	V gene	clone size	J gene	CDR3 protein	CDR3 DNA
TRBD1	TRBV5-4	.	TRBJ2-7	CASSLGGQVLYEQYF	TGTGCCAGCAGCTTGGGGGGACAGGTACTCTACGAGCAGTACTTC
TRBD1	TRBV5-1	.	TRBJ1-1	CASSSGDRDRVKAFF	TGCGCCAGCAGCTCCGGGGACCGGGACAGAGTAAAAGCTTTCTTT
.	TRBV10-2	.	TRBJ1-2	CASSESAYFGYTF	TGCGCCAGCAGTGAGTCAGCATATTTTGGCTACACCTTC
.	TRBV19	once	TRBJ1-1	CASSISGDTEAFF	TGTGCCAGTAGTATATCGGGTGACACTGAAGCTTTCTTT
.	TRBV5-8	.	TRBJ2-3	CASSLSPGTDTQYF	TGTGCCAGCAGCTTGTCCCCAGGCACAGATACGCAGTATTTT
TRBD1	TRBV9	few	TRBJ1-1	CASSGQGGGEAFF	TGTGCCAGCAGCGGACAGGGAGGTGGTGAAGCTTTCTTT
.	TRBV18	.	TRBJ2-4	CASSRSPPSRVGDGYF	TGTGCCAGCTCACGCTCACCTCCAAGCAGGGTAGGAGATGGGTACTTC
TRBD1	TRBV7-8	.	TRBJ1-5	CASSLAGQGNQPQHF	TGTGCCAGCAGCTTAGCTGGACAGGGGAATCAGCCCCAGCATTTT
.	TRBV18	.	TRBJ2-3	CASSPTEREATQYF	TGTGCCAGCTCACCTACGGAGAGGGAGGCTACGCAGTATTTT
.	TRBV5-4	.	TRBJ1-1	CASSLPQGLGAFF	TGTGCCAGCAGCTTGCCCCAGGGATTGGGAGCTTTCTTT
.	TRBV2	.	TRBJ1-2	CASSEIGTMIGYTF	TGTGCCAGCAGTGAAATAGGGACAATGATCGGCTACACCTTC
.	TRBV28	.	TRBJ1-1	CATLITVNTEAFF	TGTGCCACTTTAATTACAGTGAACACTGAAGCTTTCTTT
.	TRBV5-6	.	TRBJ2-5	CASSLVEETQYF	TGTGCCAGCAGCTTGGTCGAAGAGACCCAGTACTTC
.	TRBV7-6	.	TRBJ2-7	CASSRNLEDSPYEQYF	TGTGCCAGCAGTCGCAACCTAGAGGACTCTCCCTACGAGCAGTACTTC
.	TRBV5-6	.	TRBJ2-1	CASSLEGQGWDEQFF	TGTGCCAGCAGCTTGGAAGGGCAGGGGTGGGATGAGCAGTTCTTC
.	TRBV7-8	.	TRBJ1-1	CASSAGTRNTEAFF	TGTGCCAGCAGCGCCGGGACTCGGAACACTGAAGCTTTCTTT
.	TRBV6-5	few	TRBJ1-6	CASSYGNSPLHF	TGTGCCAGCAGTTACGGCAATTCACCCCTCCACTTT
.	TRBV7-3	few	TRBJ2-1	CASSLSLALNNEQFF	TGTGCCAGCAGCTTATCCCTAGCGCTCAACAATGAGCAGTTCTTC